This TCR beta chain was sequenced for a study of blood T cells in healthy people across ages. The study's findings and limits: Per million T cells, TCR beta diversity dropped about linearly as age rose. Relative to aged donors, long-lived donors carried more naive CD4+ cells and displayed higher diversity.

Of note for this clonotype: Its antigen is not known.

Ranging in age from roughly 6 to 95, the donors were healthy Caucasian individuals from Russia. PBMCs numbering at least 6.5 million were isolated per sample. The use of a sample-barcoded 5' primer and a J-beta primer mix characterized a second PCR of about 6 to 11 cycles. One entry per CDR3 protein, called by TCRdb with MiXCR from the 5' RACE reads. This table has roughly 800,000 distinct CDR3 sequences, nearly 60% appearing once. Trimming removed 5 bases from V and 4 bases from J, with 9 bases in between. CDR1 MNHNY and CDR2 SVGAGI come from the germline V gene (reference sequence). The CDR3 covers 13 residues.

Input material: blood. The receptor comes from a man aged 25 to 45 in good health. The V call is TRBV6-6, the J call TRBJ1-5; TRBD1 is a possible D gene (5 bases). Here the CDR3 reads CASSPGWNQPQHF. The CDR3 DNA follows: TGTGCCAGCAGTCCAGGGTGGAATCAGCCCCAGCATTTT.